The 32 T cell receptor beta chains reported below all come from one sample, sequenced in a study of T cell responses to AZD1222 COVID-19 vaccine. Profiled with immunoSEQ multiplex PCR; TCRdb holds only in-frame clones, not every one. The sample lists approximately 94,000 clones; around 87% were seen once. Sequenced material: peripheral blood, taken on day 0 of AZD1222 vaccination. The source of these receptors is an adult in good health.

The chain has TRBV7-9 and TRBJ1-2, with 7 bases lining up with TRBD1. V shed 6 bases and J 5 bases; nucleotides not matched to a gene: 6. Germline V gene sequence: CDR1 SEHNR, CDR2 FQNEAQ (reference sequence). CDR3 size: 13 residues. The CDR3 DNA reads TGTGCCAGCAGGAGGGACAGCGATTATGGCTACACCTTC. This codes for CASRRDSDYGYTF.

The chain uses TRBV27 and TRBJ2-1, with 10 bases that match TRBD2. The CDR3 totals 17 residues. CDR1 MNHEY and CDR2 SMNVEV come from the germline V gene (reference sequence). The junction had 4 bases not matched to a gene; V was cut back by 2 bases and J by 0 bases. The CDR3 loop is CASSLSGRAFSYNEQFF. The DNA for the CDR3 is TGTGCCAGCAGTTTAAGCGGGAGGGCCTTCTCCTACAATGAGCAGTTCTTC.

This chain links TRBV2 with TRBJ2-5, with D possibly TRBD2 on 5 matching bases. Deletions cut 4 bases from V and 7 bases from J, with 13 bases between. The length of the CDR3 is 13 residues. Germline loops: CDR1 SNHLY, CDR2 FYNNEI. The CDR3 is CASSATAGGTQYF. The CDR3 region has the DNA TGTGCCAGCAGTGCAACAGCCGGAGGGACCCAGTACTTC.

This sequence joins TRBV15 and TRBJ1-3; 9 bases are a match to TRBD1. This CDR3 region has 19 residues. Trimming cost V 3 bases and J 0 bases; bases outside gene matches: 12. From germline, CDR1 is LNHNV and CDR2 YYDKDF (reference sequence). CDR3 amino acids: CATSSERVRQGVSGNTIYF. The CDR3 nucleotides read TGTGCCACCAGCAGCGAGAGGGTGCGACAGGGGGTCTCTGGAAACACCATATATTTT. The entire variable domain, with the rest obtained from reference TRBV15 and TRBJ1-3, is as follows: DAMVIQNPRYQVTQFGKPVTLSCSQTLNHNVMYWYQQKSSQAPKLLFHYYDKDFNNEADTPDNFQSRRPNTSFCFLDIRSPGLGDTAMYLCATSSERVRQGVSGNTIYFGEGSWLTVV.

The V and J genes are TRBV5-1 and TRBJ2-5; D perhaps matches TRBD2 (5 bases). The V end was cut by 3 bases, the J end by 5 bases, with 5 bases between. This CDR3 has 11 residues. From germline, CDR1 is SGHRS and CDR2 YFSETQ. CDR3 loop: CASSSGETQYF. For the CDR3, the DNA is TGCGCCAGCAGCTCGGGGGAGACCCAGTACTTC.

The rearrangement uses TRBV5-6 and TRBJ1-1, with a possible D match to TRBD1 (5 bases). CDR3 length equals 14 residues. With 4 bases removed from V and 0 bases from J, the gap between germline ends came to 10 bases. Per germline, CDR1 SGHDT and CDR2 YYEEEE. The CDR3 DNA reads TGTGCCAGCAGCGTGGACACTCTGAACACTGAAGCTTTCTTT. It encodes CASSVDTLNTEAFF.

The genes are TRBV18 and TRBJ1-1; TRBD1 is a possible D gene (5 bases). Germline-derived CDR1 and CDR2 are KGHSH and LQKENI. Trimming shortened V by 3 bases and J by 1 base, and 12 bases separated the two germline ends. The CDR3 consists of 15 residues. The CDR3 protein is CASSPLRGENTEAFF. The DNA for the CDR3 is TGTGCCAGCTCACCTCTCCGAGGGGAGAACACTGAAGCTTTCTTT.

As concerns this clone: Other DNA sequences of this sample code for an identical CDR3. The rearrangement uses TRBV30 and TRBJ1-5; D is unclear. CDR3 length: 13 residues. Germline V gives CDR1 GTSNPN, CDR2 SVGIG (reference sequence). With 1 base removed from V and 1 base from J, the gap between germline ends came to 5 bases. In DNA form, the CDR3 reads TGTGCCTGGAGTGGGGAGAGCAATCAGCCCCAGCATTTT. It yields the protein CAWSGESNQPQHF.

This clone was seen a single time. This chain links TRBV7-3 with TRBJ1-1, with TRBD1 matching over 7 bases. The V gene's germline CDR1 is SGHTA and CDR2 FQGTGA. J was trimmed by 6 bases and V by 5 bases; bases with no gene match: 9. The CDR3 runs to 14 residues. Here the CDR3 reads CASSPRGVTAEAFF. For the CDR3, the DNA is TGTGCCAGCAGCCCCAGGGGGGTGACGGCTGAAGCTTTCTTT.

The chain joins TRBV4-1 to TRBJ1-4; D is possibly TRBD1 (6 bases). V was clipped by 0 bases and J by 8 bases, with 28 bases between them. CDR1 and CDR2 from the germline V gene are MGHRA and YSYEKL. The CDR3 sequence is 20 residues long. CDR3 loop: CASSQERGVGTGQSREKLFF. The CDR3 nucleotides read TGCGCCAGCAGCCAAGAGAGGGGGGTAGGTACGGGACAATCACGAGAAAAACTGTTTTTT.

The J gene is TRBJ1-2, the V gene TRBV18; D is possibly TRBD1 (6 bases). CDR3 length equals 15 residues. Between the trimmed V and J ends, which lost 3 bases and 3 bases, there was a span of 14 bases. CDR1 is KGHSH and CDR2 is LQKENI in the germline V gene. DNA for the CDR3: TGTGCCAGCTCACCCTCGGGACAAAGGGACTATGGCTACACCTTC. Amino acid sequence: CASSPSGQRDYGYTF.

The V gene is TRBV18, the J gene TRBJ1-2; D gene uncertain. The CDR3 contains 13 residues. Germline V gives CDR1 KGHSH, CDR2 LQKENI. Trimming cost V 3 bases and J 4 bases, with 9 bases left between them. The CDR3 DNA reads as TGTGCCAGCTCACCCCCTACGTTCTATGGCTACACCTTC. Encoded protein: CASSPPTFYGYTF.

The chain uses TRBV10-2 and TRBJ2-1; 8 positions match TRBD2. This CDR3 region has 13 residues. Germline V CDR1 and CDR2: WSHSY, SAAADI. Unmatched junction bases numbered 4, after V lost 6 bases and J lost 6 bases. This CDR3 is CASRATSGNEQFF. DNA of the CDR3: TGCGCCAGCAGGGCCACTAGCGGCAATGAGCAGTTCTTC.

This chain uses TRBV5-1 with TRBJ2-3, with D perhaps matching TRBD1 or TRBD2 (5 bases each). CDR1 is SGHRS, CDR2 YFSETQ, per germline. The CDR3 length is 14 residues. Between the trimmed V and J ends, which lost 0 bases and 2 bases, there was a span of 7 bases. DNA of the CDR3: TGCGCCAGCAGCTTGGTGGGGGTCACAGATACGCAGTATTTT. Its protein is CASSLVGVTDTQYF.

The chain uses TRBV6-2 or TRBV6-3 and TRBJ1-4; the D is unclear. With 2 bases removed from V and 3 bases from J, the gap between germline ends came to 7 bases. CDR3 length equals 14 residues. The germline V gene encodes CDR1 MNHEY and CDR2 SVGEGT. This CDR3 is CASSYQAPNEKLFF. The DNA of the CDR3 is TGTGCCAGCAGTTACCAGGCCCCTAATGAAAAACTGTTTTTT.

The J gene is TRBJ1-1, the V gene TRBV4-3, with D hard to call. CDR3 size: 17 residues. V was trimmed by 3 bases and J by 2 bases, leaving 19 bases between them. Germline CDR1 LGHNA, CDR2 YSLEER. The CDR3 loop is CASSHTTTGHRNTEAFF. As DNA, the CDR3 is TGCGCCAGCAGCCACACAACGACCGGGCACAGAAACACTGAAGCTTTCTTT.

The rearrangement joins TRBV7-9 to TRBJ1-6; the D is unclear. This CDR3 is built from 16 residues. With 5 bases removed from V and 7 bases from J, the gap between germline ends came to 18 bases. Germline V gives CDR1 SEHNR, CDR2 FQNEAQ (reference sequence). As DNA, the CDR3 is TGTGCCAGCAGCGACTCGGTAGGCGGACGGAATTCACCCCTCCACTTT. It specifies CASSDSVGGRNSPLHF.

In nucleotides, the CDR3 is TGTGCCAGCAGCTTAGGCCGGGGCAAAGCGGCTTTCTTT. It translates to CASSLGRGKAAFF. The rearrangement joins TRBV11-3 to TRBJ1-1; D is perhaps TRBD1 (5 bases). The germline V gene encodes CDR1 SGHNT and CDR2 YENEEA. The germline V and J ends were trimmed by 1 base and 11 bases, with 14 bases remaining between them. The CDR3 consists of 13 residues.

The chain has TRBV6-2 or TRBV6-3 and TRBJ1-2; TRBD1 might be the D (6 bases). The CDR3 totals 14 residues. V was shortened by 0 bases and J by 5 bases, with 10 bases between the two germline ends. The germline V gene has CDR1 MNHEY and CDR2 SVGEGT. CDR3 sequence reads: CASSYSYGQYGYTF. The CDR3 DNA follows: TGTGCCAGCAGTTACTCGTACGGACAGTATGGCTACACCTTC.

The rearrangement links TRBV6-5 to TRBJ2-7, with TRBD2 identical over 13 bases. Per the germline V gene, CDR1 is MNHEY and CDR2 is SVGAGI. After removal of 6 bases from V and 2 bases from J, the junction contained 4 bases not matched to a gene. CDR3 size: 15 residues. The CDR3: CASSLGTSGAYEQYF. The CDR3 region has the DNA TGTGCCAGCAGCCTAGGGACTAGCGGGGCCTACGAGCAGTACTTC.

The V gene is TRBV27, the J gene TRBJ1-1, with a weak D call TRBD1 (6 bases). Trimming cost V 3 bases and J 1 base, with 9 bases left between them. CDR3 length: 14 residues. Germline CDR1 and CDR2: MNHEY and SMNVEV (reference sequence). CDR3 sequence reads: CASSFGRGNTEAFF. The DNA for the CDR3 is TGTGCCAGCAGTTTCGGCAGGGGGAACACTGAAGCTTTCTTT.

This chain joins TRBV5-1 and TRBJ2-1, with unresolved D. The CDR3 sequence is 13 residues long. Looked up from germline, CDR1 is SGHRS and CDR2 is YFSETQ. V lost 4 bases, J lost 7 bases, and 12 bases lay in between. This CDR3 is CASSINPSNEQFF. For the CDR3, the DNA is TGCGCCAGCAGCATCAACCCATCGAATGAGCAGTTCTTC.

J is TRBJ2-1 and V is TRBV3-1 (or the pseudogene TRBV3-2); D not certain. Trimming shortened V by 0 bases and J by 0 bases, and 9 bases separated the two germline ends. CDR1 and CDR2 from the germline V gene are LGHDT and YNNKEL (reference sequence). There are 16 residues in the CDR3. DNA for the CDR3: TGTGCCAGCAGCCAAGAGGGCAGGCTCTCCTACAATGAGCAGTTCTTC. This codes for CASSQEGRLSYNEQFF.

The chain is built from TRBV7-9 and TRBJ2-7; D remains ambiguous. The CDR3 is made up of 15 amino acids. Per the germline V gene, CDR1 is SEHNR and CDR2 is FQNEAQ (reference sequence). Trimming removed 2 bases from V and 4 bases from J, with 15 bases in between. CDR3 region: CASSLYTDIRYEQYF. DNA for the CDR3: TGTGCCAGCAGCTTATATACGGATATCCGATACGAGCAGTACTTC.

CDR3 loop: CAISGGPQLYGYTF. In nucleotides, the CDR3 is TGTGCCATCAGTGGGGGCCCTCAGCTCTATGGCTACACCTTC. The chain couples TRBV10-3 to TRBJ1-2; D is perhaps TRBD1 (5 bases). CDR1 and CDR2 from the germline V gene are ENHRY and SYGVKD. The CDR3 sequence is 14 residues long. The germline V and J ends were trimmed by 4 bases and 4 bases, with 13 bases remaining between them.

The chain joins TRBV30 to TRBJ1-2; D is unresolved. V lost 4 bases, J lost 5 bases, and 8 bases lay in between. The CDR3 contains 11 residues. CDR1 and CDR2 from the germline V gene are GTSNPN and SVGIG (reference sequence). CDR3 residues: CAWTGVYGYTF. The CDR3 nucleotides read TGTGCCTGGACCGGGGTTTATGGCTACACCTTC.

This clone was recorded once. The chain couples TRBV18 to TRBJ1-2; no definite D call. The germline V gene has CDR1 KGHSH and CDR2 LQKENI. Trimming removed 5 bases from V and 2 bases from J, with 15 bases in between. The CDR3 is made up of 15 amino acids. CDR3 sequence (DNA): TGTGCCAGCTCAACCACGTATGAGGTGAACTATGGCTACACCTTC. It is translated as CASSTTYEVNYGYTF.

J is TRBJ2-3 and V is TRBV7-3; D might be TRBD1 (6 bases). The germline V and J ends were trimmed by 3 bases and 6 bases, with 13 bases remaining between them. The CDR3 is made up of 14 amino acids. The germline gives CDR1 SGHTA, CDR2 FQGTGA. The CDR3 region has the DNA TGTGCCAGCAGCTTGGGAGCGAGGGGGGATACGCAGTATTTT. The encoded protein is CASSLGARGDTQYF.

Only one count was recorded for this clone. The V gene is TRBV5-4, the J gene TRBJ2-7; 8 nucleotides agree with TRBD1. The germline CDR1 and CDR2 sequences are SGHNT and YYREEE (reference sequence). CDR3 size: 15 residues. V lost 2 bases to trimming and J lost 5 bases; unmatched junction nucleotides: 9. The CDR3 is CASSLPGQDIDEQYF. CDR3 nucleotides: TGTGCCAGCAGCTTACCGGGACAGGACATCGACGAGCAGTACTTC.

The V call is TRBV5-1, the J call TRBJ1-3; D perhaps matches TRBD1 (6 bases). V was clipped by 5 bases and J by 2 bases, with 14 bases between them. The CDR3 length is 15 residues. The V gene's germline CDR1 is SGHRS and CDR2 YFSETQ. CDR3 sequence reads: CASRQGGVPGNTIYF. CDR3 in DNA: TGCGCCAGCAGACAAGGGGGTGTCCCTGGAAACACCATATATTTT.

The gene calls are TRBV7-6 and TRBJ1-2, with D possibly TRBD1 on 6 matching bases. CDR3 size: 14 residues. Germline CDR1 and CDR2: SGHVS and FNYEAQ. Trimming pared 5 bases from V and 1 base from J, leaving 11 bases between. The CDR3 reads CASSPWTDNYGYTF. CDR3 nucleotides: TGTGCCAGCAGCCCGTGGACAGATAACTATGGCTACACCTTC.

The chain uses TRBV19 and TRBJ1-6, with D perhaps matching TRBD1 (5 bases). This CDR3 region has 15 residues. Trimming took 6 bases from V and 6 from J, leaving 15 bases between them. Germline CDR1 is LNHDA and CDR2 is SQIVND (reference sequence). The CDR3 loop is CASRISEGANSPLHF. The DNA for the CDR3 is TGTGCCAGTAGGATCTCGGAAGGGGCTAATTCACCCCTCCACTTT. The full variable domain, its missing parts supplied by reference TRBV19 and TRBJ1-6, is DGGITQSPKYLFRKEGQNVTLSCEQNLNHDAMYWYRQDPGQGLRLIYYSQIVNDFQKGDIAEGYSVSREKKESFPLTVTSAQKNPTAFYLCASRISEGANSPLHFGNGTRLTVT.